This TCR beta chain was observed in a study of response to subunit inactivated influenza vaccine. MiXCR, applied by TCRdb to the RT-PCR reads, yields one record per CDR3 protein. Among over 800,000 distinct CDR3 sequences, 21% were seen once, and the ten largest hold roughly a tenth. A word on this clonotype: No antigen is known for it.

The CDR3 has 15 residues. The V gene end was trimmed by 5 bases and the J gene end by 4 bases; junction bases not matched to a gene: 6. Germline V lookup: CDR1 MNHEY, CDR2 SVGAGI. Findings of the study overall: Every seasonal influenza vaccination brings in few new T cells, the authors suggested.

This receptor was obtained from a man aged 50-60 years who received an inactivated influenza vaccine. The J gene is TRBJ1-3, the V gene TRBV6-5, with 9 bases identical to TRBD1. The material was PBMCs from blood, obtained roughly 5 days after vaccination. The CDR3 is CASSLLDRGGNTIYF. As DNA, the CDR3 is TGTGCCAGCAGTCTACTCGACAGGGGGGGAAACACCATATATTTT.